This T cell receptor beta chain emerged from a study of blood T cell repertoires in COVID-19. Study-level information: Italy, Spain and the United States were the sources of the convalescent and acute COVID-19 samples. PBMCs, B-cell-depleted T cells, or T cells provided the cDNA or gDNA that made up the material.

Original data processing: By means of reference gene primer amplification, nucleated cell counts were estimated. Generated by immunoSEQ multiplex PCR, the TCRdb table keeps only in-frame clones and is missing some. V and J calls and clone size follow that table, whereas D and trimming were derived from the DNA. The sample carries roughly 86,000 clones, about 80% recorded once. The germline V gene encodes CDR1 SQVTM and CDR2 ANQGSEA. V shed 4 bases and J shed 3 bases, with 10 bases lying between them. The CDR3 extends over 13 amino acids. The sequence was obtained from a man aged 55 to 70 with acute or convalescent COVID-19. The chain combines TRBV29-1 with TRBJ1-5, with TRBD1 as a possible D gene (6 bases). Sequencing was carried out using peripheral blood. CDR3 sequence (DNA): TGCAGCGTTGGAGACAGGTTCAATCAGCCCCAGCATTTT. Its protein product is CSVGDRFNQPQHF.